Listed here are 22 T cell receptor beta chains from one sample, sequenced in a study. One entry per CDR3 protein results from TCRdb running MiXCR on the 5' RACE reads. Found here are 40,000 to 65,000 distinct CDR3 sequences, approximately 24% of them singletons; the top ten hold more than 3%. Sequencing used tumor-infiltrating naive CD4+ T cells sorted from the breast tumor. Subset specified: naive CD4+ T cells, CD4+CD45RA+CD25-. Receptors were obtained from a female donor with breast cancer.

This clonotype showed up just a few times. The V and J genes are TRBV20-1 and TRBJ1-2; maybe TRBD1 (6 bases). V lost 1 base to trimming and J lost 3 bases, with 15 bases between them. Per germline, CDR1 DFQATT and CDR2 SNEGSKA (reference sequence). The CDR3 covers 15 residues. The CDR3 region is CSARVTGKLHYGYTF. The CDR3 region has the DNA TGCAGTGCTAGAGTAACAGGGAAGTTGCACTATGGCTACACCTTC.

On this clonotype itself: A junction boundary mismatches the germline segment, possibly from a read error. The gene calls are TRBV20-1 and TRBJ2-4, with D possibly matching TRBD2 (7 bases). CDR3 length: 13 residues. The V gene's germline CDR1 is DFQATT and CDR2 SNEGSKA (reference sequence). The CDR3 DNA follows: TGCAGTGCTAGACGGGCCGAGCGGGACATTCAGGACTTC. As protein: CSARRAERDIQDF.

This clonotype was found a few times. A much larger clone differs from this one at a single base, so this may be a read error. The J gene is TRBJ2-1, the V gene TRBV7-8; TRBD1 is a possible D gene (5 bases). The germline V gene has CDR1 SGHVS and CDR2 FQNEAQ. Between the trimmed V and J ends, which lost 3 bases and 4 bases, there was a span of 16 bases. This CDR3 is built from 16 residues. The CDR3 coding sequence is TGTGCCAGCAGCTTCGGACAATTAAGCTTGTACAATGAGCAGTTCTTC. Translating gives CASSFGQLSLYNEQFF. Drawing the rest from reference TRBV7-8 and TRBJ2-1, the complete variable domain is GAGVSQSPRYKVAKRGQDVALRCDPISGHVSLFWYQQALGQGPEFLTYFQNEAQLDKSGLPSDRFFAERPEGSVSTLKIQRTQQEDSAVYLCASSFGQLSLYNEQFFGPGTRLTVL.

The V call is TRBV18, the J call TRBJ2-4, with D maybe TRBD1 (6 bases). V lost 2 bases, J lost 15 bases, and 17 bases lay in between. CDR1 is KGHSH and CDR2 is LQKENI in the germline V gene. CDR3 length: 13 residues. The CDR3 DNA is TGTGCCAGCTCACCAGCCACAGCCCGAGGGGGGTACTTC. This translates into CASSPATARGGYF. Full variable domain (missing parts from reference TRBV18 and TRBJ2-4): NAGVMQNPRHLVRRRGQEARLRCSPMKGHSHVYWYRQLPEEGLKFMVYLQKENIIDESGMPKERFSAEFPKEGPSILRIQQVVRGDSAAYFCASSPATARGGYFGAGTRLSVL.

This clonotype has more than one count but fewer than ten. J is TRBJ1-1 and V is TRBV27, with TRBD1 identical over 11 bases. The junction had 5 bases not matched to a gene; V was cut back by 4 bases and J by 10 bases. Germline values: CDR1 MNHEY, CDR2 SMNVEV (reference sequence). This CDR3 is 13 amino acids long. CDR3 nucleotides: TGTGCCAGCAGTTACGGACAGGGGGCCAGAGCTTTCTTT. It specifies CASSYGQGARAFF.

V is TRBV20-1 and J is TRBJ2-3; no clear D. The CDR3 length is 9 residues. Germline loops: CDR1 DFQATT, CDR2 SNEGSKA (reference sequence). CDR3 DNA: TGCAGCGGGACAGATACGCAGTATTTT. Translation: CSGTDTQYF.

This clonotype was found a few times. This chain joins TRBV7-8 and TRBJ2-3; D is ambiguous. The CDR3 totals 12 residues. V dropped 3 bases and J dropped 6 bases, with 7 bases sitting between them. Germline CDR1 is SGHVS and CDR2 is FQNEAQ. CDR3 nucleotides: TGTGCCAGCAGCTTTGATAGGGATACGCAGTATTTT. The encoded protein is CASSFDRDTQYF.

This clonotype was counted ten times or more. This rearrangement joins TRBV20-1 to TRBJ1-2; maybe TRBD1 (6 bases). The germline V and J ends were trimmed by 5 bases and 2 bases, with 9 bases remaining between them. This CDR3 spans 12 amino acids. CDR1 is DFQATT, CDR2 SNEGSKA, per germline (reference sequence). CDR3: CSALRGNYGYTF. In DNA, the CDR3 is TGCAGTGCTCTGAGGGGGAACTATGGCTACACCTTC.

In its sample, this clonotype was seen a few times. The junction does not match germline at one end; this may be a read error. The rearrangement uses TRBV24-1 and TRBJ2-2; 7 positions match TRBD2. CDR1 is KGHDR, CDR2 SFDVKD, per germline. The CDR3 totals 15 residues. The CDR3 region has the DNA TGTGCCACCAGTGACCCGAGCGGGAACGCCGGGGAGCTGTTTTTT. It codes for CATSDPSGNAGELFF.

This clonotype was found a few times. The chain's CDR3 is CASSQVTGTRNSPLHF. For the CDR3, the DNA is TGCGCCAGCAGCCAAGTTACCGGGACAAGGAATTCACCCCTCCACTTT. V usage is TRBV4-3 and J usage is TRBJ1-6, with a possible D match to TRBD1 (6 bases). The CDR3 sequence is 16 residues long. The germline V and J ends were trimmed by 1 base and 7 bases, with 14 bases remaining between them. Per germline, CDR1 LGHNA and CDR2 YSLEER.

On this clonotype itself: A much bigger clone sits one base away, suggesting this may be a read error. The conserved phenylalanine or tryptophan is not found at the CDR3 terminus, so this likely reflects a read error. The chain couples TRBV7-8 to TRBJ2-5; 8 bases align to TRBD1. The germline V gene encodes CDR1 SGHVS and CDR2 FQNEAQ. CDR3 length equals 16 residues. V trimming: 0 bases; J trimming: 3 bases; junction bases outside the gene matches: 6. The CDR3 reads CASSLALGTGKETQYL. The CDR3 coding sequence is TGTGCCAGCAGCTTAGCGCTCGGGACAGGCAAAGAGACCCAGTACCTC.

The rearrangement uses TRBV28 and TRBJ1-4; no definite D call. The CDR3 totals 13 residues. The V end lost 2 bases, the J end lost 12 bases, and 13 bases lay between the germline ends. Germline CDR1 MDHEN, CDR2 SYDVKM. The CDR3 nucleotides are TGTGCCAGCAGTTTAGGAGGGCAGGCAGAACTGTTTTTT. It is translated as CASSLGGQAELFF. Supplemented by reference TRBV28 and TRBJ1-4, the full variable domain reads DVKVTQSSRYLVKRTGEKVFLECVQDMDHENMFWYRQDPGLGLRLIYFSYDVKMKEKGDIPEGYSVSREKKERFSLILESASTNQTSMYLCASSLGGQAELFFGSGTQLSVL.

The chain has TRBV4-2 and TRBJ2-1, with 8 bases aligning to TRBD2. J lost 8 bases, V lost 1 base, and 13 bases had no gene match. The germline V gene has CDR1 LGHNA and CDR2 YNFKEQ. The CDR3 runs to 17 residues. CDR3 residues: CASSQAVSASGQYEQFF. CDR3 bases: TGTGCCAGCAGCCAAGCGGTCTCGGCTAGCGGGCAATATGAGCAGTTCTTC.

This rearrangement joins TRBV5-1 to TRBJ2-5; D not resolved. The CDR3 extends over 12 amino acids. V was trimmed by 0 bases and J by 4 bases, leaving 4 bases between them. Germline V CDR1 and CDR2: SGHRS, YFSETQ. The CDR3 reads CASSLVGETQYF. Here the CDR3 DNA reads TGCGCCAGCAGCTTGGTCGGAGAGACCCAGTACTTC.

A few counts support this clonotype. The chain employs TRBV30 and TRBJ1-3; possible D gene TRBD1, 5 bases. This CDR3 contains 12 residues. V dropped 4 bases and J dropped 4 bases, with 8 bases sitting between them. Germline lookup yields CDR1 GTSNPN and CDR2 SVGIG (reference sequence). The CDR3 bases are TGTGCCTGGACAGGGTCGGGAAACACCATATATTTT. This sequence encodes CAWTGSGNTIYF. The complete variable domain, with remaining parts taken from reference TRBV30 and TRBJ1-3, reads SQTIHQWPATLVQPVGSPLSLECTVEGTSNPNLYWYRQAAGRGLQLLFYSVGIGQISSEVPQNLSASRPQDRQFILSSKKLLLSDSGFYLCAWTGSGNTIYFGEGSWLTVV.

The chain carries TRBV6-5 and TRBJ2-7; D is perhaps TRBD2 (6 bases). The germline V gene has CDR1 MNHEY and CDR2 SVGAGI. CDR3 length: 14 amino acids. V was cut by 5 bases and J by 6 bases, with 17 bases left in between. This CDR3 is CASSKVGGLGEQYF. The CDR3 DNA sequence: TGTGCCAGCAGTAAGGTCGGGGGATTGGGCGAGCAGTACTTC.

This clonotype occurred a few times. The chain uses TRBV5-1 and TRBJ1-2, with D unresolved. CDR3 length: 13 residues. The V gene lost 0 bases and the J gene lost 2 bases, with 5 bases spanning the gap. Germline CDR1 SGHRS, CDR2 YFSETQ. The CDR3 DNA follows: TGCGCCAGCAGCTTGGGACGGAACTATGGCTACACCTTC. Translation gives CASSLGRNYGYTF. Supplemented by reference TRBV5-1 and TRBJ1-2, the full variable domain reads KAGVTQTPRYLIKTRGQQVTLSCSPISGHRSVSWYQQTPGQGLQFLFEYFSETQRNKGNFPGRFSGRQFSNSRSEMNVSTLELGDSALYLCASSLGRNYGYTFGSGTRLTVV.

The rearrangement links TRBV12-3 or TRBV12-4 to TRBJ1-2; TRBD1 is a possible D gene (5 bases). Between the trimmed V and J ends, which lost 6 bases and 4 bases, there was a span of 12 bases. The CDR3 spans 13 residues. Here the CDR3 reads CASSGGLAYGYTF. DNA for the CDR3: TGTGCCAGCAGCGGGGGACTGGCCTATGGCTACACCTTC.

This clonotype was picked up a small number of times. The chain employs TRBV5-6 and TRBJ2-2; D ambiguous. CDR3 length: 15 residues. The V gene's germline CDR1 is SGHDT and CDR2 YYEEEE. V lost 3 bases to trimming and J lost 0 bases, with 9 bases between them. The CDR3 bases are TGTGCCAGCAGCTCGAAGGTATCGAACACCGGGGAGCTGTTTTTT. It specifies CASSSKVSNTGELFF. Full variable domain (outside the CDR3, taken from reference TRBV5-6 and TRBJ2-2): DAGVTQSPTHLIKTRGQQVTLRCSPKSGHDTVSWYQQALGQGPQFIFQYYEEEERQRGNFPDRFSGHQFPNYSSELNVNALLLGDSALYLCASSSKVSNTGELFFGEGSRLTVL.

This clonotype was counted only a few times. The chain is built from TRBV18 and TRBJ1-1; possible D gene TRBD1, 6 bases. CDR1 and CDR2 (germline): KGHSH, LQKENI. The CDR3 contains 13 residues. The V gene lost 4 bases and the J gene lost 0 bases, with 6 bases spanning the gap. In nucleotides, the CDR3 is TGTGCCAGCTCACGACAGGTGAACACTGAAGCTTTCTTT. Translated: CASSRQVNTEAFF.

This CDR3 is CSGQLLNTEAFF. The CDR3 nucleotides read TGCAGCGGACAGCTCTTGAACACTGAAGCTTTCTTT. V usage is TRBV29-1 and J usage is TRBJ1-1; weak D call: TRBD1 (5 bases). CDR3 length: 12 amino acids. Germline values: CDR1 SQVTM, CDR2 ANQGSEA. Trimming shortened V by 7 bases and J by 0 bases, and 9 bases separated the two germline ends. Full variable domain (outside the CDR3, taken from reference TRBV29-1 and TRBJ1-1): SAVISQKPSRDICQRGTSLTIQCQVDSQVTMMFWYRQQPGQSLTLIATANQGSEATYESGFVIDKFPISRPNLTFSTLTVSNMSPEDSSIYLCSGQLLNTEAFFGQGTRLTVV.

This clonotype was detected a few times. The rearrangement uses TRBV12-3 or TRBV12-4 and TRBJ2-7; 9 nucleotides align to TRBD1. The length of the CDR3 is 13 residues. The V gene end was trimmed by 9 bases and the J gene end by 4 bases; junction bases not matched to a gene: 7. The CDR3 DNA sequence: TGTGCCAGTAAAGACGGGACAGGGTACGAGCAGTACTTC. Translated: CASKDGTGYEQYF.